The rows below give T cell receptor beta chains drawn from one sample of a study of T cell responses to AZD1222 COVID-19 vaccine. Profiling relied on immunoSEQ multiplex PCR, and the TCRdb table lists in-frame clones only, not all of them. This sample has around 160,000 clones, with 88% found just once. Sequenced here: peripheral blood, sampled on day 0 of AZD1222 vaccination. These receptors were collected from an adult in good health. Each CDR3 is given with its conserved first and last residue. A D gene is named only where the DNA matches it firmly. Rows give clone size only sometimes, using once, few, many, or a class for an expanded clone.

d_call clone_size j_call v_call cdr3_aa cdr3_nt
- - TRBJ1-5 TRBV19 CASSIASSNQPQHF TGTGCCAGTAGTATAGCGTCCAGCAATCAGCCCCAGCATTTT
- - TRBJ1-1 TRBV18 CASSPGSNSNTEAFF TGTGCCAGCTCACCGGGCAGCAACTCGAACACTGAAGCTTTCTTT
TRBD2 - TRBJ2-1 TRBV3-1/TRBV3-2 CASSQSYSGGAYDEQFF TGTGCCAGCAGCCAAAGTTATAGCGGGGGGGCCTACGATGAGCAGTTCTTC
- - TRBJ1-5 TRBV6-5 CASSYSYWGEPQHF TGTGCCAGCAGTTACTCATATTGGGGTGAGCCCCAGCATTTT
TRBD2 - TRBJ2-3 TRBV7-2 CASSQAGGTTGLNTQYF TGTGCCAGCAGCCAAGCGGGGGGGACGACCGGGTTAAATACGCAGTATTTT
- - TRBJ1-2 TRBV19 CASSIKGYRRDSINYGYTF TGTGCCAGTAGTATTAAAGGTTATAGGAGGGATTCCATTAACTATGGCTACACCTTC
- once TRBJ2-3 TRBV7-2 CASTLVGAGGTDTQYF TGTGCCAGCACCCTGGTGGGGGCGGGGGGCACAGATACGCAGTATTTT
- - TRBJ2-7 TRBV11-2 CASSLVPPTNAYEQYF TGTGCCAGCAGCTTAGTACCGCCGACGAACGCCTACGAGCAGTACTTC
- - TRBJ1-1 TRBV5-1 CASSLAPGGNTEAFF TGCGCCAGCAGCTTGGCCCCTGGAGGTAACACTGAAGCTTTCTTT
TRBD1 - TRBJ1-1 TRBV28 CASSELQGSGTEAFF TGTGCCAGCAGTGAACTACAGGGGTCGGGGACTGAAGCTTTCTTT
TRBD1 - TRBJ1-6 TRBV18 CASSRTGESSPLHF TGTGCCAGCTCAAGGACAGGGGAGTCCTCACCCCTCCACTTT
- - TRBJ2-3 TRBV7-9 CASSLTDTQYF TGTGCCAGCAGCCTCACAGATACGCAGTATTTT
TRBD1 - TRBJ1-2 TRBV5-1 CASSLTGGGYGYTF TGCGCCAGCAGCTTGACAGGGGGAGGCTATGGCTACACCTTC
TRBD1 - TRBJ1-2 TRBV6-5 CASRRQGAGYTF TGTGCCAGCAGGAGACAGGGGGCCGGCTACACCTTC
TRBD1 - TRBJ2-4 TRBV18 CASSPIQGNIQYF TGTGCCAGCTCACCAATACAGGGGAACATTCAGTACTTC
- - TRBJ2-2 TRBV4-1 CASSQGPGLATGELFF TGCGCCAGCAGCCAAGGGCCGGGACTGGCGACCGGGGAGCTGTTTTTT
- - TRBJ2-3 TRBV18 CASSPPGPGGDTQYF TGTGCCAGCTCACCCCCGGGCCCAGGAGGGGATACGCAGTATTTT
- - TRBJ1-2 TRBV10-3 CAISPDVFYGYTF TGTGCCATCAGTCCGGACGTATTCTATGGCTACACCTTC
- once TRBJ2-7 TRBV6-6 CASSYRQAPPYEQYF TGTGCCAGCAGTTACCGGCAGGCTCCACCCTACGAGCAGTACTTC
TRBD1 - TRBJ1-2 TRBV2 CASSVGQGSNYGYTF TGTGCCAGCAGTGTGGGACAGGGGTCTAACTATGGCTACACCTTC
- - TRBJ1-1 TRBV19 CASSISGGVNTEAFF TGTGCCAGTAGTATATCGGGGGGAGTGAACACTGAAGCTTTCTTT
TRBD1 once TRBJ1-5 TRBV18 CASSPRQGSGGFNQPQHF TGTGCCAGCTCACCGAGACAGGGGAGCGGGGGCTTCAATCAGCCCCAGCATTTT
- - TRBJ2-7 TRBV12-3/TRBV12-4 CASRTEGSYEQYF TGTGCCAGCCGGACAGAAGGCTCCTACGAGCAGTACTTC
- - TRBJ1-2 TRBV7-2 CASSLEAWRANYGYTF TGTGCCAGCAGCTTAGAAGCGTGGCGAGCTAACTATGGCTACACCTTC
- - TRBJ1-2 TRBV5-6 CASSLGSTGHIGGYTF TGTGCCAGCAGCTTGGGCTCGACAGGACATATTGGCGGCTACACCTTC
- - TRBJ1-2 TRBV4-1 CASSQADLLSSSGYTF TGCGCCAGCAGCCAAGCCGACCTTCTGAGCTCCTCTGGCTACACCTTC
- - TRBJ2-7 TRBV7-3 CASSRNGQRDEQYF TGTGCCAGCAGCCGAAACGGACAGCGGGACGAGCAGTACTTC
TRBD2 - TRBJ2-5 TRBV5-6 CASSLVAGGPETQYF TGTGCCAGCAGCTTGGTGGCGGGGGGGCCGGAGACCCAGTACTTC
- - TRBJ1-1 TRBV3-1/TRBV3-2 CASSRDRSEAFF TGTGCCAGCAGCCGAGACAGATCTGAAGCTTTCTTT
TRBD2 - TRBJ2-5 TRBV4-1 CASSQKRSGEGETQYF TGCGCCAGCAGCCAAAAGCGCAGCGGGGAAGGGGAGACCCAGTACTTC
- - TRBJ2-3 TRBV24-1 CATSDPYSRRTDTQYF TGTGCCACCAGTGACCCTTACAGCAGACGCACAGATACGCAGTATTTT
- once TRBJ1-5 TRBV6-5 CASSLQASNQPQHF TGTGCCAGCAGTTTACAGGCTAGCAATCAGCCCCAGCATTTT
- few TRBJ1-2 TRBV25-1 CASSGPGTATYYGYTF TGTGCCAGCAGTGGACCCGGGACCGCTACGTACTATGGCTACACCTTC
- once TRBJ2-3 TRBV7-8 CASSLGGSRDTQYF TGTGCCAGCAGCTTAGGGGGATCCAGGGATACGCAGTATTTT
TRBD1 - TRBJ1-1 TRBV5-1 CASSQQGHGATEAFF TGCGCCAGCAGCCAACAGGGGCATGGTGCCACTGAAGCTTTCTTT
- - TRBJ2-5 TRBV3-1/TRBV3-2 CASSQVGETQYF TGTGCCAGCAGCCAAGTGGGGGAGACCCAGTACTTC
- - TRBJ1-2 TRBV3-1/TRBV3-2 CASSQVVGPYGRTF TGTGCCAGCAGCCAAGTGGTTGGTCCTTATGGTAGAACCTTC
- - TRBJ1-2 TRBV24-1 CATSGVGSNYGYTF TGTGCCACCAGTGGCGTGGGATCTAACTATGGCTACACCTTC
- - TRBJ1-1 TRBV18 CASSPTVNTEAFF TGTGCCAGCTCGCCGACGGTGAACACTGAAGCTTTCTTT
TRBD1 once TRBJ2-5 TRBV5-5 CASSPGQGAVGETQYF TGTGCCAGCAGCCCGGGACAGGGGGCTGTAGGAGAGACCCAGTACTTC
- - TRBJ2-5 TRBV7-2 CASSLSGRGETQYF TGTGCCAGCAGCTTAAGCGGGCGGGGAGAGACCCAGTACTTC
TRBD1 once TRBJ1-2 TRBV29-1 CSVEPLDRGYYGYTF TGCAGCGTTGAACCCCTGGACAGGGGTTACTATGGCTACACCTTC
- once TRBJ1-1 TRBV19 CASTSDRGNTEAFF TGTGCCAGTACCTCGGACAGAGGGAACACTGAAGCTTTCTTT
TRBD1 - TRBJ1-2 TRBV18 CASSPEIGQGALSYGYTF TGTGCCAGCTCACCGGAGATAGGACAGGGGGCACTTAGCTATGGCTACACCTTC
- few TRBJ1-3 TRBV7-2 CASSFETLAGNTIYF TGTGCCAGCAGCTTTGAAACTCTGGCGGGAAACACCATATATTTT
- - TRBJ2-3 TRBV29-1 CSVVGAVGHPTDTQYF TGCAGCGTTGTCGGGGCCGTGGGACACCCCACAGATACGCAGTATTTT
TRBD2 few TRBJ2-7 TRBV2 CATTRDYSYEQYF TGTGCCACCACCCGGGACTACTCCTACGAGCAGTACTTC
- - TRBJ1-3 TRBV28 CASSLPGADTIYF TGTGCCAGCAGCCTCCCGGGGGCTGACACCATATATTTT
TRBD1 once TRBJ2-2 TRBV7-7 CASTARLDRVSTGELFF TGTGCTAGCACCGCCCGACTCGACAGGGTGTCCACCGGGGAGCTGTTTTTT
- - TRBJ1-3 TRBV12-3/TRBV12-4 CASSFEEGNTIYF TGTGCCAGCAGTTTTGAGGAAGGAAACACCATATATTTT
TRBD2 - TRBJ2-5 TRBV4-1 CASSQDPTSGKETQYF TGCGCCAGCAGCCAAGATCCCACTAGCGGAAAAGAGACCCAGTACTTC
- - TRBJ1-6 TRBV14 CASSQKHLNSPLHF TGTGCCAGCAGCCAAAAACACCTTAATTCACCCCTCCACTTT
- - TRBJ2-1 TRBV9 CASSVGRTPYNEQFF TGTGCCAGCAGCGTAGGTAGGACCCCCTACAATGAGCAGTTCTTC
TRBD1 - TRBJ2-7 TRBV2 CASRRQGVYEQYF TGTGCCAGCAGGAGACAGGGAGTCTACGAGCAGTACTTC
- - TRBJ2-5 TRBV5-1 CASSFGNSGQETQYF TGCGCCAGCAGCTTCGGGAATTCTGGCCAAGAGACCCAGTACTTC
- - TRBJ1-2 TRBV12-3/TRBV12-4 CASSLVGQPGYTF TGTGCCAGCAGTTTAGTCGGACAGCCGGGCTACACCTTC
- - TRBJ1-3 TRBV7-3 CASSWTAGNGNTIYF TGTGCCAGCAGCTGGACGGCAGGGAATGGAAACACCATATATTTT
TRBD2 - TRBJ2-7 TRBV18 CASSPPTGGVTSYEQYF TGTGCCAGCTCACCCCCTACGGGAGGAGTGACATCCTACGAGCAGTACTTC
- - TRBJ2-3 TRBV29-1 CSVGAGTRTDTQYF TGCAGCGTTGGAGCAGGGACGCGGACAGATACGCAGTATTTT
TRBD2 - TRBJ2-5 TRBV27 CASSRTLAGGRETQYF TGTGCCAGCAGTCGTACACTAGCGGGGGGACGCGAGACCCAGTACTTC